This entry lists 15 T cell receptor beta chains sequenced from one sample in a study of PD-L1 blockade in urothelial cancer. Clones were read by immunoSEQ multiplex PCR, and TCRdb kept only the in-frame ones, dropping some. The table records around 87,000 clones, approximately 87% of them present only once. Documented time point: peripheral blood 6 weeks after treatment start. The input for sequencing was PBMCs, taken around atezolizumab (anti-PD-L1) treatment. These receptor sequences come from a man between 65 and 80 years old with urothelial cancer.

This rearrangement joins TRBV28 to TRBJ1-2; the D is unclear. This CDR3 has 11 residues. V lost 4 bases to trimming and J lost 8 bases, with 8 bases between them. Germline CDR1 reads MDHEN; CDR2 reads SYDVKM. CDR3 region: CASSSQKGYTF. DNA for the CDR3: TGTGCCAGCAGTTCACAGAAAGGCTACACCTTC.

The CDR3 here is CASSRQSTGELFF. As DNA, the CDR3 is TGTGCCAGCAGCCGACAGTCCACCGGGGAGCTGTTTTTT. The chain recombines TRBV9 with TRBJ2-2; D is perhaps TRBD1 (5 bases). Trimming took off 4 bases at V and 4 bases at J, with 8 bases between the two ends. The CDR3 covers 13 residues. The germline gives CDR1 SGDLS, CDR2 YYNGEE. Full variable domain (outside the CDR3, taken from reference TRBV9 and TRBJ2-2): DSGVTQTPKHLITATGQRVTLRCSPRSGDLSVYWYQQSLDQGLQFLIQYYNGEERAKGNILERFSAQQFPDLHSELNLSSLELGDSALYFCASSRQSTGELFFGEGSRLTVL.

This clone was observed once. The genes are TRBV7-8 and TRBJ2-6, with 7 positions matching TRBD1. Germline assignment: CDR1 SGHVS and CDR2 FQNEAQ. The CDR3 spans 15 residues. Trimming took 5 bases from V and 2 from J; bases not matched to a gene: 3. This CDR3 is CASSVDRAGANVLTF. The CDR3 bases are TGTGCCAGCAGCGTAGACAGGGCTGGGGCCAACGTCCTGACTTTC.

This rearrangement joins TRBV4-1 to TRBJ2-3; 7 bases align to TRBD2. V shed 2 bases and J 4 bases; nucleotides not matched to a gene: 9. The CDR3 is 16 amino acids. Germline CDR1 reads MGHRA; CDR2 reads YSYEKL. The CDR3 spells CASSQQAGPPSDTQYF. CDR3 nucleotides: TGCGCCAGCAGCCAACAAGCGGGGCCTCCCTCAGATACGCAGTATTTT.

The chain combines TRBV6-5 with TRBJ1-1; TRBD1 is a possible D gene (5 bases). The germline V gene encodes CDR1 MNHEY and CDR2 SVGAGI. Trimming left V 7 bases short and J 11 bases short, with 17 bases between. The CDR3 extends over 12 amino acids. The chain's CDR3 is CASIQVGGTAFF. In DNA, the CDR3 is TGTGCCAGCATCCAGGTGGGGGGGACTGCTTTCTTT.

The rearrangement links TRBV19 to TRBJ2-5; TRBD1 aligns across 12 bases. V lost 3 bases and J lost 4; bases outside the gene matches: 18. The CDR3 runs to 20 residues. Germline V lookup: CDR1 LNHDA, CDR2 SQIVND (reference sequence). This CDR3 is CASSIAGQGAGKSTRETQYF. CDR3 DNA sequence: TGTGCCAGTAGTATTGCGGGACAGGGGGCCGGTAAGAGCACAAGAGAGACCCAGTACTTC.

This clone was observed once. The chain couples TRBV7-3 to TRBJ2-5; D is undetermined. This CDR3 region has 11 residues. Trimming shortened V by 6 bases and J by 9 bases, and 11 bases separated the two germline ends. From germline, CDR1 is SGHTA and CDR2 FQGTGA. The CDR3 coding sequence is TGTGCCAGCAGTAGCCACCCGGCCCAGTACTTC. Translating it yields CASSSHPAQYF.

The rearrangement links TRBV5-1 to TRBJ2-7; TRBD1 matches at 9 bases. The CDR3 runs 16 residues. Germline V gives CDR1 SGHRS, CDR2 YFSETQ. Losses at the gene ends were 4 bases for V and 5 bases for J; bases not matched to a gene: 13. Here the CDR3 DNA reads TGCGCCAGCAGCCCCCTTCTAACGACAGGGGGGAACGAGCAGTACTTC. It codes for CASSPLLTTGGNEQYF.

This clone was seen only a few times. The chain couples TRBV4-3 to TRBJ2-7; 11 nucleotides line up with TRBD2. Trimming cost V 1 base and J 4 bases; bases outside gene matches: 3. Germline-derived CDR1 and CDR2 are LGHNA and YSLEER. The CDR3 runs to 15 residues. The CDR3 region is CASSQGLAGGYEQYF. The CDR3 DNA follows: TGCGCCAGCAGCCAAGGGCTAGCGGGAGGATACGAGCAGTACTTC.

This clone has only a few counts. This chain connects TRBV4-1 to TRBJ1-5, with TRBD1 identical over 8 bases. Germline V gene lookup returns CDR1 MGHRA and CDR2 YSYEKL. Unmatched junction bases numbered 5, after V lost 5 bases and J lost 8 bases. This CDR3 is built from 13 residues. CDR3 loop: CASSWDRWKPQHF. CDR3 nucleotide sequence: TGCGCCAGCAGCTGGGACAGGTGGAAGCCCCAGCATTTT.

This clone was seen many times. The rearrangement joins TRBV2 to TRBJ2-1; 8 nucleotides match TRBD1. V was clipped by 5 bases and J by 7 bases; unmatched bases: 4. The CDR3 is made up of 13 amino acids. Germline V gives CDR1 SNHLY, CDR2 FYNNEI. The CDR3 loop is CASSPGGENEQFF. CDR3 sequence (DNA): TGTGCCAGCAGTCCAGGGGGCGAAAATGAGCAGTTCTTC.

At least ten counts were recorded for this clone. The gene calls are TRBV5-4 and TRBJ2-7; TRBD1 is a possible D gene (6 bases). V lost 2 bases, J lost 4 bases, and 13 bases lay in between. This CDR3 has 14 residues. Per germline, CDR1 SGHNT and CDR2 YYREEE (reference sequence). This chain's CDR3 is CASSFRDKIYEQYF. CDR3 DNA: TGTGCCAGCAGCTTCCGGGACAAGATATACGAGCAGTACTTC.

This clone was seen only a few times. The chain is built from TRBV12-5 and TRBJ2-5; possible D gene TRBD1, 6 bases. V was pared by 5 bases and J by 4 bases, with 8 bases between. From germline, CDR1 is LGHNT and CDR2 FRNRAP. The CDR3 sequence is 12 residues long. CDR3 region: CASGPRGETQYF. CDR3 DNA: TGTGCTAGTGGTCCCAGGGGAGAGACCCAGTACTTC.

V is TRBV18 and J is TRBJ1-2; unclear D gene. Between the trimmed V and J ends, which lost 0 bases and 2 bases, there was a span of 10 bases. There are 15 residues in the CDR3. Germline V gene sequence: CDR1 KGHSH, CDR2 LQKENI. CDR3 region: CASSPPASRNYGYTF. DNA for the CDR3: TGTGCCAGCTCACCACCGGCCTCTCGCAACTATGGCTACACCTTC.

The rearrangement joins TRBV27 to TRBJ2-2, with 12 positions matching TRBD2. Germline assignment: CDR1 MNHEY and CDR2 SMNVEV (reference sequence). The V gene end was trimmed by 9 bases and the J gene end by 5 bases; junction bases not matched to a gene: 7. There are 15 residues in the CDR3. The CDR3 protein is CASRLAGDRTGELFF. The CDR3 nucleotides read TGTGCCAGTAGACTAGCGGGAGATAGGACCGGGGAGCTGTTTTTT.